Below, one T cell receptor beta chain is given with its context. This clone appeared a single time. Its recognized antigen is unknown. Within one base of it there is no much larger clone, and no base qualities were kept. Library preparation employed the immunoSEQ multiplex PCR assay. A mixture of 60 forward primers for TCR Vbeta segments and 13 reverse primers for TCR Jbeta segments was used in the multiplex PCR. A multiplex PCR assay on genomic DNA amplified the CDR3 region of rearranged TCR beta genes. Amplified TCR beta libraries were sequenced as 87-base-pair reads on the Illumina HiSeq System. The original pipeline was this. In a later analysis, tens of millions of unique TCR beta chains were counted across the roughly 670 repertoires, and around 11 million of these chains were shared by at least two donors. Raw reads were error-corrected and collapsed into unique sequences by a nearest-neighbor algorithm in which closely related sequences were merged to remove PCR and sequencing errors. V, D and J gene segments were assigned by aligning CDR3 sequences to IMGT reference sequences. For a sequence to be retained, at least a six-nucleotide match to both a V gene segment and a J gene segment was required. Rearrangements were called productive when the CDR3 lacked stop codons and stayed in frame with V and J; all others were non-productive. Following IMGT convention, CDR3 was defined as the stretch from the second conserved V-encoded cysteine up to the conserved J-encoded phenylalanine. Sequences without an unambiguous match to a single V gene segment were excluded from the earlier analysis of approximately 600 of the donors. In an earlier analysis of several hundred of the donors, V segments were called functional above 56.7% productive rearrangements and were called segregating when the between-donor standard deviation exceeded 5%. A statistical classification framework was built to diagnose cytomegalovirus status from the catalog of TCR beta chain sequences. In a later analysis, TCR nucleotide sequences were compared against IMGT/GENE-DB human TR gene sequences so that V and J genes could be assigned. In a later analysis, CDR3 sequences and most-parsimonious VDJ recombination scenarios were assigned using the TCRdist pipeline. In a later analysis, each TCR beta chain was defined by its CDR3 amino acid sequence together with its V-gene family, and reads lacking a unique V-gene family were excluded. In a later analysis, 500 to 650 highly shared, low-generation-probability nucleotide sequences were removed to address suspected cross-contamination and a sequencing artifact. In a later analysis, a clonal expansion index was calculated for each public chain from normalized within-repertoire ranks of inferred template counts. In a later analysis, generation probabilities were computed with a VDJ recombination model fitted to out-of-frame rearrangements, and the resulting probabilities were checked against IGoR. Hypergeometric tests were used in a later analysis to score TCR-TCR, TCR-HLA and TCR-CMV co-occurrence, with a repertoire-size bias correction applied to the TCR pairs. To estimate false discovery rates, a later analysis permuted the HLA or CMV assignments 20 times. In a later analysis, co-occurring TCRs were grouped using DBSCAN, with TCRdist sequence similarity added in when clustering inside HLA-allele-positive subsets. Repertoires with fewer than 30,000 or more than 120,000 public chains were left out of co-occurrence clustering, as were five repertoires with anomalous nucleotide sharing. The table was pulled from immuneACCESS by TCRdb, which kept in-frame rearrangements only. Such tables lose some clones; where checked, under half of the loss comes from unresolved V genes, and the rest has no known cause. That table is the source of V, J and clone size, and D and trimming were worked out from the DNA. In this sample the table shows fewer than 120,000 clones, approximately 83% of which occur a single time. The ten largest account for around 1.9% of the sample.

The data stem from a study of cytomegalovirus exposure and HLA in healthy donors listed by TCRdb under 2017. As for the study more broadly: According to an earlier analysis of a few hundred of the donors, about 180 million T cells yielded some 120 million unique TCR beta sequences and approximately 280 Gb of sequence data. An earlier analysis of 587 of the donors applied high-throughput TCR beta sequencing to assess whether each TCR beta V gene segment acted as functional or pseudogenic. To predict cytomegalovirus infection status, the study combined high-throughput TCR immunosequencing, statistical association of individual TCRs with disease status, and machine learning. Among roughly 370 genotyped donors of the cohort, an average of approximately 240,000 unique TCR beta nucleotide sequences were sequenced per donor, around 20% of them non-productive. Along with the approximately 700-subject first cohort, a separate validation cohort of over a hundred different subjects was used. Among the roughly 400 genotyped donors, approximately 82% belonged to the genetic ancestry cluster associated with self-reported Caucasian donors. Typing coverage varied by locus: about 620-630 donors for A, B, C, DRB1 and DQB1; roughly 510 for DQA1; approximately 610 for DPA1; approximately 470 for DPB1. To study patterns of TCR occurrence, a later analysis re-analyzed previously published TCR beta repertoires from 700 or so donors and added high-resolution HLA genotyping. A handful of DR-DQ haplotypes were handled as single units for association and clustering because linkage in the cohort was strong. In a later genetic analysis, genome-wide SNP genotypes for about 55% of the roughly 670 donors were used, and that subset was treated as a discovery cohort. The study aimed to test whether cataloging public T cell receptors could reveal signatures of past pathogen exposure. An early release covering roughly 640 HLA-typed donors comprised around 300 gigabases of sequencing data and 65 million to 100 million unique TCR sequences. Class I and class II HLA loci were covered by the typing at four-digit resolution. Donor age, sex, ethnicity and CMV serostatus were collected together with the repertoire data. Every discovery cohort repertoire had been produced on one sequencing platform. The later analysis used no new phenotypic data to find candidate immune exposures, relying instead on TCR beta sequences and their occurrence across donors. The study profiled the T cell repertoires of approximately 700 subjects by immunosequencing and related them to cytomegalovirus serostatus. The investigation overall reported the following: An earlier analysis of 587 of the donors showed that most TCR beta V segments appeared in productive rearrangements either about 87% or about 30% of the time, which broadly matched IMGT annotations. Sequencing depth was assumed to be roughly uniform across donors in the presence/absence analyses, though that assumption may not hold. Correlated functional status among segregating V segments might be attributable to linkage disequilibrium, but an unknown experimental factor could not be ruled out. In the study, 150 to 200 TCR beta chains were listed as associated with cytomegalovirus. Across donors, most TCR sequences were observed very rarely, whereas some public TCRs were present in many individuals. In a later genetic analysis, fewer N-insertions in productive TCRs were reported among donors in an Asian-associated ancestry cluster than the roughly 710-donor mean. A later analysis found that most CMV-associated TCR beta chains appeared HLA-restricted, with HLA associations seemingly driven largely by CMV exposure. The sequencing pipeline was judged likely to have produced a cluster of highly shared sequence variants as a technical artifact. A further reported finding was that TCR beta sequences accurately predicted the HLA-A and HLA-B alleles for most subjects in the first cohort. Assigning TCR associations to individual alleles was difficult when HLA alleles, especially DR and DQ, strongly co-occurred. A later analysis found that HLA-associated TCR beta chains were more clonally expanded and had lower generation probabilities than equally common non-associated chains. In this cohort, only TCR beta chains were sequenced, and detectable features were limited by the absence of alpha or paired-chain data. The only immune exposure information available for the cohort was CMV serostatus. According to a later analysis, TCR association rates differed among HLA loci, with DRB1 alleles showing the most associated TCRs and HLA-C alleles showing the fewest. At a false discovery rate of 0.05, a later analysis linked under 20,000 TCR beta sequences to specific HLA alleles. The classifier was reported to diagnose cytomegalovirus status with high specificity and sensitivity in both the original cohort and the validation cohort. According to a later analysis, parvovirus B19, influenza, CMV and Epstein-Barr virus appeared linked to several top co-occurrence clusters. The authors suggested that the approach could potentially be extended to other disease states and immunological phenotypes. A few of the identified cytomegalovirus-associated TCR beta chains were confirmed in vitro to be specific for cytomegalovirus antigens. The earlier analysis of fewer than 750 of the donors excluded approximately 15 rarely observed V segments, including chromosome 9 orphons, because counts were too low. V-gene and J-gene trimming of TCR beta chains was associated with a missense DCLRE1C variant in a later genetic analysis, and the association was replicated in an independent cohort. The 87-base-pair reads could not distinguish some IMGT-functional V segments, including TRBV6-2 and TRBV6-3, so those segments were excluded. HLA typing was unavailable for some donors at each locus, so association tests used only the typed subset.

The cohort comprised approximately 700 healthy bone marrow donors. Cohort members were all nominally healthy when sampled, although unrecorded immune exposures were likely present. The donor tested CMV seronegative, placing the donor among the approximately 360 seronegative members of the cohort. Every donor gave a peripheral blood sample, and the peripheral blood mononuclear cells from that sample were used for TCR beta sequencing. Genomic DNA was extracted from the blood cell samples with the Qiagen DNeasy Blood Extraction Kit. Taken from the germline V gene, the CDR1 and CDR2 loops are SQVTM and ANQGSEA. Between the V and J ends, shortened by 4 bases and 0 bases respectively, the junction contains 10 bases. Taken from cysteine to phenylalanine, the CDR3 has 14 residues. Only the CDR3 portion is preserved as DNA: 42 bases, with reading frame beginning at the first base.

Recombination linked TRBV29-1 to TRBJ1-3; the D gene is perhaps TRBD1, on 5 matching bases. This sequence originates from a middle-aged man in good health and CMV-seronegative. Source material: PBMCs. The CDR3 has the sequence CSVGQTSSGNTIYF. At the DNA level, the sequence is TGCAGCGTTGGACAGACAAGCTCTGGAAACACCATATATTTT.